This T cell receptor beta chain was observed in a study of technical replicates of blood from a handful of donors. The CDR3 has 13 residues. Germline loops: CDR1 SGHNT, CDR2 YYREEE (reference sequence). Trimming left V 4 bases short and J 5 bases short, with 9 bases between. Generated by immunoSEQ multiplex PCR, the TCRdb table keeps only in-frame clones and is missing some. The sample gives roughly 87,000 clones, about 94% of which show up once; 0.24% is in the top ten. The receptor's source is a human donor in good health. The gene calls are TRBV5-4 and TRBJ2-2, with a tentative D call TRBD1 (5 bases). The sequenced sample was T cells isolated from PBMCs. The CDR3 coding sequence is TGTGCCAGCAGCCAGGGTATAACCGGGGAGCTGTTTTTT. Residues: CASSQGITGELFF.